Listed below are T cell receptor beta chains from one sample, sequenced in a study of cytomegalovirus exposure and HLA in healthy donors. TCRdb's copy holds only in-frame clones and misses some; the assay was immunoSEQ multiplex PCR. This table has approximately 190,000 clones, around four fifths appearing once. The specimen was PBMCs. All receptors come from a man younger than 35 in good health and CMV-seropositive. The CDR3 runs from the conserved cysteine through the conserved F or W. D genes are given only for firm matches. Only part of the rows carry a size: once, few, many, or a class if the clone is expanded.

>NA|NA|TRBV4-3|TRBJ1-4
CASSQGVAARKLFF
TGCGCCAGCAGCCAAGGGGTGGCAGCCAGGAAACTGTTTTTT
>NA|NA|TRBV7-8|TRBJ2-3
CASRKRAQGNTDTQYF
TGTGCCAGCAGAAAAAGGGCCCAGGGGAACACAGATACGCAGTATTTT
>NA|NA|TRBV9|TRBJ2-1
CASSTTLTGSSGEQFF
TGTGCCAGCAGCACAACCTTGACAGGCTCCTCGGGGGAGCAGTTCTTC
>NA|NA|TRBV19|TRBJ2-7
CASSIATGTPYEQYF
TGTGCCAGTAGTATAGCTACAGGAACACCCTACGAGCAGTACTTC
>NA|TRBD2|TRBV6-5|TRBJ2-1
CASSYSKRGGLNEQFF
TGTGCCAGCAGTTACTCGAAGAGGGGAGGGTTAAATGAGCAGTTCTTC
>NA|TRBD2|TRBV9|TRBJ2-6
CASMERETGGANVLTF
TGTGCCAGCATGGAGCGGGAGACGGGAGGGGCCAACGTCCTGACTTTC
>NA|TRBD1|TRBV6-1|TRBJ1-2
CASSEEGQPPNYGYTF
TGTGCCAGCAGTGAAGAGGGACAGCCACCCAACTATGGCTACACCTTC
>few|TRBD1|TRBV18|TRBJ1-2
CASSPGQGDYGYTF
TGTGCCAGCTCACCGGGACAGGGTGACTATGGCTACACCTTC
>NA|NA|TRBV19|TRBJ1-5
CASTTGRGGSNMEILIGQPQHF
TGTGCCAGTACCACCGGGCGGGGAGGTAGCAATATGGAGATTTTGATCGGTCAGCCCCAGCATTTT
>NA|TRBD2|TRBV9|TRBJ2-2
CASSVGTSGNTGELFF
TGTGCCAGCAGCGTCGGGACTAGCGGGAACACCGGGGAGCTGTTTTTT
>NA|NA|TRBV4-1|TRBJ2-4
CASSDDGTHGQGKNIQYF
TGCGCCAGCAGTGACGATGGGACACACGGCCAAGGCAAAAACATTCAGTACTTC
>NA|NA|TRBV7-7|TRBJ2-5
CASSLALQGGETQYF
TGTGCCAGCAGCTTAGCGCTACAGGGCGGAGAGACCCAGTACTTC